This TCR beta chain was recovered during a study of beta chain features in type 1 diabetes. Findings and limits, study-wide: Type 1 diabetes patients had VDJ junctions that carried fewer insertions and more deletions.

For this clone: Its antigen is unidentified.

Germline V gives CDR1 SGHVS, CDR2 FNYEAQ. CDR3 length equals 15 residues. With 0 bases removed from V and 7 bases from J, the gap between germline ends came to 12 bases. The entirety of the isolated RNA underwent reverse transcription, so expressed TCRB transcripts were sequenced. Sequencing used immunoSEQ multiplex PCR; TCRdb keeps in-frame clones, though not all of them. The top ten hold 2% of the sample, which has 38,000 or so clones, roughly 67% seen once. The chain uses TRBV7-6 and TRBJ2-2; D might be TRBD2 (6 bases). The sequence derives from a woman under 40 in good health. The sequenced sample consisted of Tregs from blood. CDR3 sequence reads: CASSLAGGVGGELFF. The DNA for the CDR3 is TGTGCCAGCAGCTTAGCAGGAGGGGTTGGCGGGGAGCTGTTTTTT.